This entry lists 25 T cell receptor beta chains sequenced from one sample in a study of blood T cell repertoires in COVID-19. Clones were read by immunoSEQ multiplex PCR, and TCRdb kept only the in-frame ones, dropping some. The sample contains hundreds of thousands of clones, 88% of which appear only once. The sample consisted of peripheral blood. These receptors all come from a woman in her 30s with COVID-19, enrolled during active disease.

The CDR3 DNA follows: TGTGCCAGCTCACCACTTAACTACCCCTACGAGCAGTACTTC. Translated, it gives CASSPLNYPYEQYF. V is TRBV18 and J is TRBJ2-7; D gene ambiguous. Germline values: CDR1 KGHSH, CDR2 LQKENI. The ends were cut back, 1 base at V and 2 bases at J, with 9 bases in the middle. CDR3 length: 14 amino acids.

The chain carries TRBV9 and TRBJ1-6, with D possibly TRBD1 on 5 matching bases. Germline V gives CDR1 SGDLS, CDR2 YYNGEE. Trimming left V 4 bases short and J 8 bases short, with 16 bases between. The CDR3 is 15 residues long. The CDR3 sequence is CASSPTAGGDSPLHF. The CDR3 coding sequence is TGTGCCAGCAGCCCTACCGCGGGGGGAGATTCACCCCTCCACTTT.

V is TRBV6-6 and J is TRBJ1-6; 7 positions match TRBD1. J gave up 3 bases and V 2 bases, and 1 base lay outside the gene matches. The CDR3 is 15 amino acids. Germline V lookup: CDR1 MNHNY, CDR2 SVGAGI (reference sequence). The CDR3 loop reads CASSYRDSYNSPLHF. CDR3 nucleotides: TGTGCCAGCAGTTACCGGGACAGCTATAATTCACCCCTCCACTTT.

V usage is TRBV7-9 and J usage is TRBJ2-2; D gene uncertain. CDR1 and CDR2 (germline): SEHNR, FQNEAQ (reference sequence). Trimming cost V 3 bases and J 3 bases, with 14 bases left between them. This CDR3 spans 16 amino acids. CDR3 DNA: TGTGCCAGCAGCTTTAGAGGTAGCTTAGACACCGGGGAGCTGTTTTTT. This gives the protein CASSFRGSLDTGELFF.

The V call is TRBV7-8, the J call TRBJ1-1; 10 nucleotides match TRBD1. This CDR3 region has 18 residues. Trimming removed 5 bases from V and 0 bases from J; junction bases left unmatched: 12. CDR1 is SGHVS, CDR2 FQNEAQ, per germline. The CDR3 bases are TGTGCCAGCAGCGTCCCCCAGGGACAGGGGATGATGAACACTGAAGCTTTCTTT. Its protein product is CASSVPQGQGMMNTEAFF.

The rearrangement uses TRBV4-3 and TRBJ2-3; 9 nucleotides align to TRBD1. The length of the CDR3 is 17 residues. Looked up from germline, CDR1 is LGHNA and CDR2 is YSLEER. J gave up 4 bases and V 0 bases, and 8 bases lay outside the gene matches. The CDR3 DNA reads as TGCGCCAGCAGCCAAGAGGGGGGACAGGGCTGGGCAGATACGCAGTATTTT. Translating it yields CASSQEGGQGWADTQYF.

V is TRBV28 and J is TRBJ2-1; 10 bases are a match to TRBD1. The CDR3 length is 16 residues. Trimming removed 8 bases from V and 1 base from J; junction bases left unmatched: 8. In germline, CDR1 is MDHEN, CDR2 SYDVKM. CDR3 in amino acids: CASRTGGEVSYNEQFF. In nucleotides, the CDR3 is TGTGCCAGCCGGACAGGGGGTGAGGTATCCTACAATGAGCAGTTCTTC. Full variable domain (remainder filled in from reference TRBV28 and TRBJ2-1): DVKVTQSSRYLVKRTGEKVFLECVQDMDHENMFWYRQDPGLGLRLIYFSYDVKMKEKGDIPEGYSVSREKKERFSLILESASTNQTSMYLCASRTGGEVSYNEQFFGPGTRLTVL.

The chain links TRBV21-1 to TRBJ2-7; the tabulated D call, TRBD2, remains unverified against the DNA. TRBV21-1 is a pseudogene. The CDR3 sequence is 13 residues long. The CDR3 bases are TGTGCCAGCAGCAACGGGAGCTCCTACGAGCAGTACGTC. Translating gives CASSNGSSYEQYV.

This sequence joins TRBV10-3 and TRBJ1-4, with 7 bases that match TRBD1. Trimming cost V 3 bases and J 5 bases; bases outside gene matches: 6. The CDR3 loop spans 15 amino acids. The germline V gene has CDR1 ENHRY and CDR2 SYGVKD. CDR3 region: CAISESGQQNEKLFF. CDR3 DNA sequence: TGTGCCATCAGTGAATCGGGACAGCAAAATGAAAAACTGTTTTTT.

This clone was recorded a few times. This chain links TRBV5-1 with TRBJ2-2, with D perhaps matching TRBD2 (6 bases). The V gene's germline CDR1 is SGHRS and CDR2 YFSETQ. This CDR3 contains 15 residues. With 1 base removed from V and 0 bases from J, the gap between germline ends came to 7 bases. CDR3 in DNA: TGCGCCAGCAGCTTGAGGGACTCGAACACCGGGGAGCTGTTTTTT. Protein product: CASSLRDSNTGELFF.

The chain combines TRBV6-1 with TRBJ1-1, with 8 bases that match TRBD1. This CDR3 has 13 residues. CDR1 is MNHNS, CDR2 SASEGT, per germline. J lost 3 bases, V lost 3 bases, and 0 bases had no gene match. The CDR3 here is CASSETGDTEAFF. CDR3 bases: TGTGCCAGCAGTGAGACAGGGGACACTGAAGCTTTCTTT.

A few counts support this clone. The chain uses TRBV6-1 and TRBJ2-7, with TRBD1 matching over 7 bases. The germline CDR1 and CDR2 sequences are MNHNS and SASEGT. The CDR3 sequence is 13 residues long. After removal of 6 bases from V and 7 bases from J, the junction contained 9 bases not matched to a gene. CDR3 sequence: CASRPTGRGEQYV. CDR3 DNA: TGTGCCAGCAGACCTACTGGCAGGGGGGAGCAGTACGTC.

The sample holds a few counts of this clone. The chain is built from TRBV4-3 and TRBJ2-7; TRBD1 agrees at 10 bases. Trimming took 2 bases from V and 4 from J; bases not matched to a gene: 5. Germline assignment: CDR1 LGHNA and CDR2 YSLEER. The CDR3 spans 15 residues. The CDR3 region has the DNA TGCGCCAGCAGCCAACGCGACAGGGGGCTTTACGAGCAGTACTTC. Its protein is CASSQRDRGLYEQYF.

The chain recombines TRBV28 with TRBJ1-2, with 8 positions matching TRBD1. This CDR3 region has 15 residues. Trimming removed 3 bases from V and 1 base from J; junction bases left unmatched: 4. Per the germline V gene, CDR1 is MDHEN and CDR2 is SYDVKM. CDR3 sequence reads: CASSLTGEINYGYTF. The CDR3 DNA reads TGTGCCAGCAGTTTGACAGGGGAGATTAACTATGGCTACACCTTC.

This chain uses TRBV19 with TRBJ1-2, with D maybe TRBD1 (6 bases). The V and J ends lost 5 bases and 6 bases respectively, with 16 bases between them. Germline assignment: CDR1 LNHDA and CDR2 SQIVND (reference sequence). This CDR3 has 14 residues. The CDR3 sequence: CASSLTRQAHGYTF. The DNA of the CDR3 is TGTGCCAGTAGTCTAACCCGACAGGCTCATGGCTACACCTTC.

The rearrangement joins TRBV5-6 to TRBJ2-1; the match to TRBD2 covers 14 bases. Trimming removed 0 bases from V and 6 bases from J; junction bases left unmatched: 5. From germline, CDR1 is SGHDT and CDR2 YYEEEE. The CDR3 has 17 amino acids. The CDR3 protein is CASSLGGGLAGGNEQFF. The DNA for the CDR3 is TGTGCCAGCAGCTTGGGGGGAGGACTAGCGGGAGGCAATGAGCAGTTCTTC.

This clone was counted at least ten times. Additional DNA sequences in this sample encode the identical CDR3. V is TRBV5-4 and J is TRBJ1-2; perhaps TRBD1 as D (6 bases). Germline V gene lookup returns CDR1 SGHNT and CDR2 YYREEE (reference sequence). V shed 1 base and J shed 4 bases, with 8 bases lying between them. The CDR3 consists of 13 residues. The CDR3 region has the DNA TGTGCCAGCAGCTTGCAGGGGTCCTATGGCTACACCTTC. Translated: CASSLQGSYGYTF.

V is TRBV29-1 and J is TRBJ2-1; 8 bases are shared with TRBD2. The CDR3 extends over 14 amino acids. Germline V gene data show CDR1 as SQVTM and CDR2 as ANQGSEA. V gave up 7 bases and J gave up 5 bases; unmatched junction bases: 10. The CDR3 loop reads CSAGVRGDNNEQFF. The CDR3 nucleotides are TGCAGCGCTGGGGTGCGGGGGGATAACAATGAGCAGTTCTTC.

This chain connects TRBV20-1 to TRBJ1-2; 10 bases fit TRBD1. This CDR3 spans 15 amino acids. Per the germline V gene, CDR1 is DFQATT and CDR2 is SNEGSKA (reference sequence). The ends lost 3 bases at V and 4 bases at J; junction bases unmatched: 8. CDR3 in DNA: TGCAGTGCTAGTACAACGGGACAGGGGTCCTATGGCTACACCTTC. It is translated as CSASTTGQGSYGYTF.

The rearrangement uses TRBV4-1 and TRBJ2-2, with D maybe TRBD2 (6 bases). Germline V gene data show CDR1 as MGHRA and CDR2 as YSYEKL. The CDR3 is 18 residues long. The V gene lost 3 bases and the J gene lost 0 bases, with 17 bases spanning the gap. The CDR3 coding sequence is TGCGCCAGCAGCCACCACCTCCGGGGGACCTCGAACACCGGGGAGCTGTTTTTT. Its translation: CASSHHLRGTSNTGELFF.

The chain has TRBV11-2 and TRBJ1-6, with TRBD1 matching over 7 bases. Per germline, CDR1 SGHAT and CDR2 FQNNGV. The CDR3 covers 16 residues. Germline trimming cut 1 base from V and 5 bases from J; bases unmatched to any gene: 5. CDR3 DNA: TGTGCCAGCAGCTTAGGGGTGGGACAGAATAATTCACCCCTCCACTTT. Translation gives CASSLGVGQNNSPLHF.

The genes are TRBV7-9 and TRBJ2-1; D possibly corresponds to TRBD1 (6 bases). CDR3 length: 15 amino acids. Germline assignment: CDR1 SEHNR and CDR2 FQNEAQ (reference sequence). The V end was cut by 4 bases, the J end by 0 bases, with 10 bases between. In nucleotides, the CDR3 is TGTGCCAGCAGCTCGACAGGCAACTCCTACAATGAGCAGTTCTTC. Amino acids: CASSSTGNSYNEQFF.

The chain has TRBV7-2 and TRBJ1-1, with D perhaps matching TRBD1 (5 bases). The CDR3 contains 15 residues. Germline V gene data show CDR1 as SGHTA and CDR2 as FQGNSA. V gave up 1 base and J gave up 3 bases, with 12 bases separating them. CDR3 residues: CASSLDGGRDTEAFF. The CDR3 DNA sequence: TGTGCCAGCAGCTTAGACGGGGGAAGGGACACTGAAGCTTTCTTT.

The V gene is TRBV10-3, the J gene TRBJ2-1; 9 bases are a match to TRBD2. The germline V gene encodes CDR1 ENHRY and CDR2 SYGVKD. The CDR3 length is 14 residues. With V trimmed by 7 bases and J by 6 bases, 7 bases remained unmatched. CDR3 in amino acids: CAITAGGDSNEQFF. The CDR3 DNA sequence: TGTGCCATCACCGCGGGAGGGGACTCCAATGAGCAGTTCTTC.

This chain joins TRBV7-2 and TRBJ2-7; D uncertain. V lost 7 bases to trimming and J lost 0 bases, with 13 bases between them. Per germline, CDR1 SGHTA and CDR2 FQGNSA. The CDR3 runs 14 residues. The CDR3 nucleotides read TGTGCCAGCAACCCACCTGCGAGCTCCTACGAGCAGTACTTC. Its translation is CASNPPASSYEQYF.